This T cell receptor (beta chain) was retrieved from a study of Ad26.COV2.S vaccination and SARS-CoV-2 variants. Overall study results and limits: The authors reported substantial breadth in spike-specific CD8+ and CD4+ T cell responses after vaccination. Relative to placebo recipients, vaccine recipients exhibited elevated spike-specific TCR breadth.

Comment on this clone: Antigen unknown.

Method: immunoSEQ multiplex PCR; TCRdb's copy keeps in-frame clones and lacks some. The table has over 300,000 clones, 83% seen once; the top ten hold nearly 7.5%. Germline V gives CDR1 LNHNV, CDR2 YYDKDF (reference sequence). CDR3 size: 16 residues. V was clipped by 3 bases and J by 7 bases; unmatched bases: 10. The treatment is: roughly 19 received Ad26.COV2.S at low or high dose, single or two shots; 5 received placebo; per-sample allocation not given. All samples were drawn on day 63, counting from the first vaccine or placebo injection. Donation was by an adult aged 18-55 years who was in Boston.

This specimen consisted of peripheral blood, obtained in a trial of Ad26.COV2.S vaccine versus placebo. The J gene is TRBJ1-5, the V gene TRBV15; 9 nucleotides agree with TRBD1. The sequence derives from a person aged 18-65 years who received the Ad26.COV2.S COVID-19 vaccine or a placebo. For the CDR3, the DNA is TGTGCCACCAGCAGGAGACCGGGACAGGGTGTACAGCCCCAGCATTTT. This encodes CATSRRPGQGVQPQHF.